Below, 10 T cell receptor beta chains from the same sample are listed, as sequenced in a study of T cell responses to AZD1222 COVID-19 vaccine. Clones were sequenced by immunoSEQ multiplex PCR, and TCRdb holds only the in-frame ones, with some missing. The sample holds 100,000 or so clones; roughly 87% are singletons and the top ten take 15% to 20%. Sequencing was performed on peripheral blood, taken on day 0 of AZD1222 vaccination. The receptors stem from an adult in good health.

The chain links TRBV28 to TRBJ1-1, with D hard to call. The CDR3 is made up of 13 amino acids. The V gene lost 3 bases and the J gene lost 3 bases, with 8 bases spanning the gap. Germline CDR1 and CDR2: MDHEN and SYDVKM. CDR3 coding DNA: TGTGCCAGCAGTTTGGGGAGATACACTGAAGCTTTCTTT. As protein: CASSLGRYTEAFF.

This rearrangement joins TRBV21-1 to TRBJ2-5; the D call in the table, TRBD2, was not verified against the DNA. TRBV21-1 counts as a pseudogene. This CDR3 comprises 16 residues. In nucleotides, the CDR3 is TGTGCCAGCAGCCCGGTCTGCGAGGAAGGCCAAGAGACCCAGTACTTC. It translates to CASSPVCEEGQETQYF.

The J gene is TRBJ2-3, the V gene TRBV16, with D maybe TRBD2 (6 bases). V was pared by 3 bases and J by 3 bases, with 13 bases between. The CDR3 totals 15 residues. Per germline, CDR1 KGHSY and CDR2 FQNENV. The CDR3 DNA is TGTGCCAGCAGCCACGGTCGGGAGAGAACAGATACGCAGTATTTT. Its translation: CASSHGRERTDTQYF.

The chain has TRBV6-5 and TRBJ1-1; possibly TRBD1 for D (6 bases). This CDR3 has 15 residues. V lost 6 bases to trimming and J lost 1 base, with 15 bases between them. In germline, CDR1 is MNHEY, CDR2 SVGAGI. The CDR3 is CASRPPGQKNTEAFF. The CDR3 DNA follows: TGTGCCAGCAGACCTCCGGGACAAAAGAACACTGAAGCTTTCTTT.

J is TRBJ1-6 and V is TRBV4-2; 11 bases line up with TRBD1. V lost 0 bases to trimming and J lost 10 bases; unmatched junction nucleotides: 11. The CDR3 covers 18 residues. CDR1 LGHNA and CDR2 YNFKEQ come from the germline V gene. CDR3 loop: CASSQELPRGTGGSPLHF. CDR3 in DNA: TGTGCCAGCAGCCAAGAACTTCCCAGAGGGACAGGGGGATCACCCCTCCACTTT.

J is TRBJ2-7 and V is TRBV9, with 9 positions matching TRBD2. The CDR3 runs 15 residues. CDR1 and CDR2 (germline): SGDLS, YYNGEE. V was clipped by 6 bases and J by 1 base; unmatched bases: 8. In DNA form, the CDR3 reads TGTGCCAGCACCCCGGGCGGGAGGGCATCCTACGAGCAGTACTTC. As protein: CASTPGGRASYEQYF. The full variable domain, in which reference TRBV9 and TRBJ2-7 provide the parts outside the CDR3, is DSGVTQTPKHLITATGQRVTLRCSPRSGDLSVYWYQQSLDQGLQFLIQYYNGEERAKGNILERFSAQQFPDLHSELNLSSLELGDSALYFCASTPGGRASYEQYFGPGTRLTVT.

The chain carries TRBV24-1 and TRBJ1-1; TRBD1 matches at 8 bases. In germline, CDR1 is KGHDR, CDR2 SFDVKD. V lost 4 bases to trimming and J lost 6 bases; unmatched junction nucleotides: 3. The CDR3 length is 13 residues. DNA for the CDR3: TGTGCCACCAGTGACGGGACAGGAGCTGAAGCTTTCTTT. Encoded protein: CATSDGTGAEAFF.

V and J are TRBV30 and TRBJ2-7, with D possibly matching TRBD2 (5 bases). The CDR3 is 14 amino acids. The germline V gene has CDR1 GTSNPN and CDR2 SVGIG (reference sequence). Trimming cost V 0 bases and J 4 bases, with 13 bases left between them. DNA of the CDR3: TGTGCCTGGAGTGTACCCGGACTGGGATACGAGCAGTACTTC. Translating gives CAWSVPGLGYEQYF.

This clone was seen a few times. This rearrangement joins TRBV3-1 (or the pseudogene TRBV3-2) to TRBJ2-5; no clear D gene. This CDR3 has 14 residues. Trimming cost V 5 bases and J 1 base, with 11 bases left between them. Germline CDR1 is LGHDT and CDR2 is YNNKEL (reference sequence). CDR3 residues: CASSRPQSQETQYF. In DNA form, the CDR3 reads TGTGCCAGCAGCAGGCCGCAGAGCCAAGAGACCCAGTACTTC.

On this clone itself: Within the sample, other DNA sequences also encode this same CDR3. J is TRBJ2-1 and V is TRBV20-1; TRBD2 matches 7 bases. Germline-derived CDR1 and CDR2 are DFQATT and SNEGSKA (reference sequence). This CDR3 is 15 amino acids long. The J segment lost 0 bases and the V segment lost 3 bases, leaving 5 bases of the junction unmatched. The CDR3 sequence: CSASNLAVSYNEQFF. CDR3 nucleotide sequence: TGCAGTGCTAGTAATCTAGCGGTCTCCTACAATGAGCAGTTCTTC.